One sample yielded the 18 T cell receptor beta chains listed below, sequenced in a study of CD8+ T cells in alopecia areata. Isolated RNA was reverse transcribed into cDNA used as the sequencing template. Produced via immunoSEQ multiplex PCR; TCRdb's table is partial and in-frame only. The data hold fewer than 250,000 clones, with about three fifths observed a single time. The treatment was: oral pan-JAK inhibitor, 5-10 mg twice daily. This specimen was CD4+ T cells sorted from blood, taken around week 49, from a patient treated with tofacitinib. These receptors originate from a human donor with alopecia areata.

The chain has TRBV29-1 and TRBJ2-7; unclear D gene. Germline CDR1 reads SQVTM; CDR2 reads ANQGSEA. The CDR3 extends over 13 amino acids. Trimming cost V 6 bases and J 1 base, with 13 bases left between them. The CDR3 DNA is TGCAGCGTGAAGGGCCGGTTGTCCTACGAGCAGTACTTC. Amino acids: CSVKGRLSYEQYF.

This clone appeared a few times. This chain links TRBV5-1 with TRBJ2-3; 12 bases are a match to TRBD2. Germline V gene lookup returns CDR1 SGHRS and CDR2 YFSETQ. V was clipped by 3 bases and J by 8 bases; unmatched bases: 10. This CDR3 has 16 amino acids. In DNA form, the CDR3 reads TGCGCCAGCAGCTGGAGACTAGCGGGGGCCGAGGGTACGCAGTATTTT. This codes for CASSWRLAGAEGTQYF.

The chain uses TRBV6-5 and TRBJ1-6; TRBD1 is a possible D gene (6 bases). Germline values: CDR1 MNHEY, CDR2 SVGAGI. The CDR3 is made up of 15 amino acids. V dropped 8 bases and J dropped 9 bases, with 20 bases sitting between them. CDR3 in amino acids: CASRSGTRVGSPLHF. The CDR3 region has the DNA TGTGCCAGCCGATCCGGGACACGGGTGGGTTCACCCCTCCACTTT.

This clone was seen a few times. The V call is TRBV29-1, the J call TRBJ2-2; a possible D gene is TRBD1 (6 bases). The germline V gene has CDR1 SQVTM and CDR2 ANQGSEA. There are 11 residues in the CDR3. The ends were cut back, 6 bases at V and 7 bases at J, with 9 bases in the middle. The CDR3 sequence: CSVRGNGELFF. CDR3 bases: TGCAGCGTAAGGGGGAACGGGGAGCTGTTTTTT.

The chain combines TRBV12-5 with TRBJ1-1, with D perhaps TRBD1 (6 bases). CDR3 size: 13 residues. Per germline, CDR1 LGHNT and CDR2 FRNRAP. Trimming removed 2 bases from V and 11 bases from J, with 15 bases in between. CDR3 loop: CASGLLPQGSAFF. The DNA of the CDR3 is TGTGCTAGTGGTTTGCTCCCACAGGGATCGGCTTTCTTT.

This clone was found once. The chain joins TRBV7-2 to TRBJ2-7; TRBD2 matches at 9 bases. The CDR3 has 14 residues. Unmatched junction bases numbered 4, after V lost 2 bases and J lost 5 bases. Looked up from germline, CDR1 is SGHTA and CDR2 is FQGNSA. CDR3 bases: TGTGCCAGCAGCTTAACTAGCGGGTCGGACGAGCAGTACTTC. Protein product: CASSLTSGSDEQYF.

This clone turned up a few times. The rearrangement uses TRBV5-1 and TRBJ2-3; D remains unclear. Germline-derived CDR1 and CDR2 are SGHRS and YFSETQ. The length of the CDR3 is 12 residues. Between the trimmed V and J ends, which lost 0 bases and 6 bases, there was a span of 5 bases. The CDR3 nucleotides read TGCGCCAGCAGCTTGGCCGCGGATACGCAGTATTTT. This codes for CASSLAADTQYF.

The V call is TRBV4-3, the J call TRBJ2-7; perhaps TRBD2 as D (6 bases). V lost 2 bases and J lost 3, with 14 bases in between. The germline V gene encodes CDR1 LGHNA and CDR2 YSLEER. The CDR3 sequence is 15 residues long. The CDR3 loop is CASSQQRLGHYEQYF. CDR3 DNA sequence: TGCGCCAGCAGCCAACAAAGACTAGGGCACTACGAGCAGTACTTC.

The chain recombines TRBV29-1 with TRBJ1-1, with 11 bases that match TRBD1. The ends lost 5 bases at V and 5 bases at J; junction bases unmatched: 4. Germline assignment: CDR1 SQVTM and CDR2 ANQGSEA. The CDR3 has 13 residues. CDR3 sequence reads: CSVRGQGATEAFF. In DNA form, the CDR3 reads TGCAGCGTTAGAGGACAGGGGGCAACTGAAGCTTTCTTT.

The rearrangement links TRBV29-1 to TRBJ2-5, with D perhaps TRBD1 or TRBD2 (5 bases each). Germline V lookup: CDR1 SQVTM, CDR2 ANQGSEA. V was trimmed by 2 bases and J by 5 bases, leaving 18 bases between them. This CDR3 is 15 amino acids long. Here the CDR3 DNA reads TGCAGCGTTGAACCGGGACCATCGCCCGGGGAGACCCAGTACTTC. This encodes CSVEPGPSPGETQYF.

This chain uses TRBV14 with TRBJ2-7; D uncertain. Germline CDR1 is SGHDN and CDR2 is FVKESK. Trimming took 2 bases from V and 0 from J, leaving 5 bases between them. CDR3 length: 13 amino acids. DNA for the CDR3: TGTGCCAGCAGCCAATACCACTCCTACGAGCAGTACTTC. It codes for CASSQYHSYEQYF.

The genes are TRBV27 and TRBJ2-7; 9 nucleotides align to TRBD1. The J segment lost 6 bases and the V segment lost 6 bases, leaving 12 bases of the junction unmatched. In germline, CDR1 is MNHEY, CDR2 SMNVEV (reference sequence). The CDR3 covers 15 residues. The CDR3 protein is CASRLGGGQGFEQYF. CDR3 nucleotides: TGTGCCAGCAGGCTCGGTGGGGGACAGGGTTTCGAGCAGTACTTC.

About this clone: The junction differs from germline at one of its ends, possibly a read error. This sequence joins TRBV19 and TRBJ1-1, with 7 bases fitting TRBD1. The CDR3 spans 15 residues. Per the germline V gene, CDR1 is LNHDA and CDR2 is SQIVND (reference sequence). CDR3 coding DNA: TGTGCCAGCCTCCCTAGGGGGCGCAAGAACGCTGAAGCTTTCTTT. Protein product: CASLPRGRKNAEAFF. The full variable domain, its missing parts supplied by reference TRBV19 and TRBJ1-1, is DGGITQSPKYLFRKEGQNVTLSCEQNLNHDAMYWYRQDPGQGLRLIYYSQIVNDFQKGDIAEGYSVSREKKESFPLTVTSAQKNPTAFYLCASLPRGRKNAEAFFGQGTRLTVV.

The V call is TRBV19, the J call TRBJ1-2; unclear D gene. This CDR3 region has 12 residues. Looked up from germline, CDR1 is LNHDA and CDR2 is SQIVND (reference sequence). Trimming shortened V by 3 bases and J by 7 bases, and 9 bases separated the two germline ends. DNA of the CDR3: TGTGCCAGTAGTATGTTTGAGTTTGGCTACACCTTC. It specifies CASSMFEFGYTF. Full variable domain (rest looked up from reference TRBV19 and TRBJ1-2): DGGITQSPKYLFRKEGQNVTLSCEQNLNHDAMYWYRQDPGQGLRLIYYSQIVNDFQKGDIAEGYSVSREKKESFPLTVTSAQKNPTAFYLCASSMFEFGYTFGSGTRLTVV.

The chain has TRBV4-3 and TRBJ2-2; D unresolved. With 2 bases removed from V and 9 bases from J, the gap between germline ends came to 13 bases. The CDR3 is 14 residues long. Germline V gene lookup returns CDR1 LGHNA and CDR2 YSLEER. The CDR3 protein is CASSQQGPNRELFF. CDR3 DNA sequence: TGCGCCAGCAGCCAACAAGGACCCAACCGGGAGCTGTTTTTT.

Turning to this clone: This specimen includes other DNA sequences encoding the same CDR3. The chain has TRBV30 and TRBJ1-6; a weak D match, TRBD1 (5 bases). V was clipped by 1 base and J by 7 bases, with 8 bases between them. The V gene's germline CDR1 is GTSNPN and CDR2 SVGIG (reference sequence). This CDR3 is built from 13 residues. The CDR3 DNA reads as TGTGCCTGGAGTGGGACAAGAAATTCACCCCTCCACTTT. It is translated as CAWSGTRNSPLHF.

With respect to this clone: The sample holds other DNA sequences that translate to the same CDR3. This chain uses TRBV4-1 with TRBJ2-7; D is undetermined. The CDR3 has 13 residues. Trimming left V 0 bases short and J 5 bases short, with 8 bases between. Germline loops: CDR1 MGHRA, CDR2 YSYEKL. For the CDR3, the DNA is TGCGCCAGCAGCCAAGATCTGAAAGACGAGCAGTACTTC. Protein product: CASSQDLKDEQYF.

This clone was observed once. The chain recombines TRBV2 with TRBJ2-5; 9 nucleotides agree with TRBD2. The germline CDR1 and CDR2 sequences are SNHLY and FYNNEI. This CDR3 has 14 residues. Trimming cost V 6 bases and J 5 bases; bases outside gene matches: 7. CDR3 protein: CASRKTSGDETQYF. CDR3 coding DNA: TGTGCCAGCAGAAAGACTAGCGGCGATGAGACCCAGTACTTC.